This is a list of T cell receptor beta chains from one sample in a study of blood T cells in healthy people across ages. TCRdb passed the 5' RACE reads through MiXCR, listing each CDR3 protein once. The sample has more than 500,000 distinct CDR3 sequences; roughly 29% are singletons. Sequencing was carried out using blood. The receptor set was obtained from a woman in her 70s in good health. The CDR3 runs from the conserved cysteine through the conserved F or W. The order of the fields is CDR3 length, clone size, J gene, D gene, V gene, CDR3 protein, CDR3 DNA. D genes are given only for firm matches. Some rows mark clone size as missing; the rest say once, few, many or name a class of expanded clone.

13 | once | TRBJ2-3 | . | TRBV6-2/TRBV6-3 | CASSYARPDTQYF | TGTGCCAGCAGTTACGCCCGTCCAGATACGCAGTATTTT
13 | few | TRBJ2-5 | . | TRBV28 | CASSSTNAETQYF | TGTGCCAGCAGTTCCACAAATGCGGAGACCCAGTACTTC
17 | . | TRBJ1-3 | . | TRBV6-5 | CASSLDGDASSGNTIYF | TGTGCCAGCAGCTTAGACGGGGACGCCTCCTCTGGAAACACCATATATTTT
13 | . | TRBJ2-7 | TRBD1 | TRBV9 | CASASQGAYEQYF | TGTGCCAGCGCCTCACAGGGGGCCTACGAGCAGTACTTC
13 | . | TRBJ2-7 | . | TRBV5-1 | CASTSLVGGEQYF | TGCGCCAGCACGTCTTTGGTAGGGGGCGAGCAGTACTTC
11 | few | TRBJ2-7 | . | TRBV20-1 | CSAGTSYEQYF | TGCAGTGCTGGGACTTCCTACGAGCAGTACTTC
16 | . | TRBJ1-6 | . | TRBV9 | CASSSGRRGVNSPLHF | TGTGCCAGCAGCTCTGGTAGGAGGGGGGTCAATTCACCCCTCCACTTT
13 | few | TRBJ2-5 | . | TRBV15 | CATSRGRGETQYF | TGTGCCACCAGCAGAGGCAGGGGAGAGACCCAGTACTTC
18 | . | TRBJ2-4 | TRBD2 | TRBV7-2 | CASRPGTSPFLAKNIQYF | TGTGCCAGCAGGCCCGGGACTAGCCCTTTCTTAGCCAAAAACATTCAGTACTTC
14 | many | TRBJ2-5 | . | TRBV7-2 | CASSPTAGWETQYF | TGTGCCAGCAGCCCAACGGCAGGGTGGGAGACCCAGTACTTC
14 | . | TRBJ1-6 | . | TRBV6-6 | CASSAVFGNSPLHF | TGTGCCAGCAGCGCCGTTTTCGGAAATTCGCCCCTCCACTTT
17 | few | TRBJ2-4 | TRBD2 | TRBV19 | CASSSFLAGHTKNIQYF | TGTGCCAGTAGTTCCTTTCTAGCGGGGCATACCAAAAACATTCAGTACTTC
15 | . | TRBJ2-5 | TRBD1 | TRBV20-1 | CSARDLRGLVETQYF | TGCAGTGCTAGAGATCTAAGGGGGCTGGTAGAGACCCAGTACTTC
11 | . | TRBJ2-7 | . | TRBV29-1 | CSVVQYDEQYF | TGCAGCGTTGTGCAGTACGACGAGCAGTACTTC
15 | few | TRBJ1-5 | TRBD1 | TRBV5-5 | CASSLEAGGDQPQHF | TGTGCCAGCAGCTTGGAAGCAGGGGGCGATCAGCCCCAGCATTTT
11 | . | TRBJ2-3 | . | TRBV27 | CASTRADTQYF | TGTGCCAGCACTCGGGCAGATACGCAGTATTTT
15 | once | TRBJ2-7 | TRBD2 | TRBV20-1 | CSALSGGVSSYEQYF | TGCAGTGCCTTAAGCGGGGGGGTTAGCTCCTACGAGCAGTACTTC
17 | . | TRBJ2-5 | . | TRBV6-5 | CASSYSVQSGSWETQYF | TGTGCCAGCAGTTACTCGGTACAGAGTGGGAGTTGGGAGACCCAGTACTTC
15 | few | TRBJ1-4 | . | TRBV5-1 | CASSGEGFDGEKLFF | TGCGCCAGCAGCGGGGAGGGATTCGATGGTGAAAAACTGTTTTTT
14 | . | TRBJ1-1 | . | TRBV7-6 | CASSLRLDDTEAFF | TGTGCCAGCAGCCTCCGCCTGGACGACACTGAAGCTTTCTTT
12 | . | TRBJ2-5 | . | TRBV20-1 | CSAHRGEGTQYF | TGCAGTGCTCATAGGGGCGAGGGGACCCAGTACTTC
13 | . | TRBJ2-5 | . | TRBV7-3 | CASSARMEETQYF | TGTGCCAGCAGCGCGCGAATGGAAGAGACCCAGTACTTC
14 | . | TRBJ1-2 | TRBD1 | TRBV3-1 | CASSLRDSRYGYTF | TGTGCCAGCAGCCTCCGGGACAGTAGATATGGCTACACCTTC
14 | few | TRBJ1-3 | . | TRBV20-1 | CSAWAPLGGNTIYF | TGCAGTGCTTGGGCTCCCCTGGGTGGAAACACCATATATTTT
14 | once | TRBJ2-7 | . | TRBV10-3 | CAISEGALGIKQYF | TGTGCCATCAGTGAAGGAGCTCTTGGGATCAAGCAGTACTTC
14 | . | TRBJ1-2 | TRBD1 | TRBV20-1 | CSARDAQGAVSYTF | TGCAGTGCTAGAGATGCGCAGGGGGCTGTAAGCTACACCTTC
13 | once | TRBJ2-5 | . | TRBV29-1 | CSVGPVLGETQYF | TGCAGCGTTGGGCCGGTACTGGGGGAGACCCAGTACTTC
14 | . | TRBJ2-2 | . | TRBV21-1 | CASSKQQGPGELFF | TGTGCCAGCAGCAAACAACAGGGGCCCGGGGAGCTGTTTTTT
14 | few | TRBJ1-5 | TRBD1 | TRBV18 | CASSLEQGNQPQHF | TGTGCCAGCTCACTGGAACAGGGGAATCAGCCCCAGCATTTT
13 | few | TRBJ2-7 | . | TRBV27 | CASSLGLPGEQYF | TGTGCCAGCAGTTTGGGTCTCCCTGGCGAGCAGTACTTC
12 | . | TRBJ2-1 | . | TRBV7-9 | CASSFEIGQEFF | TGTGCCAGCAGCTTTGAAATAGGTCAGGAGTTCTTC
15 | . | TRBJ2-3 | . | TRBV5-4 | CASSGGGGKGDTQYF | TGTGCCAGCAGCGGGGGAGGGGGGAAGGGGGATACGCAGTATTTT
12 | . | TRBJ2-7 | . | TRBV14 | CASSQDYRGQYF | TGTGCCAGCAGCCAAGATTACCGTGGGCAGTACTTC
14 | . | TRBJ2-1 | . | TRBV5-1 | CASSSSLNYNEQFF | TGCGCCAGCAGCTCGTCTCTAAACTACAATGAGCAGTTCTTC
16 | few | TRBJ1-2 | TRBD1 | TRBV9 | CASSMYPGGRNYGYTF | TGTGCCAGCAGCATGTACCCAGGGGGGAGAAACTATGGCTACACCTTC
15 | few | TRBJ1-2 | . | TRBV21-1 | CASSNMSGLVDGYTF | TGTGCCAGCAGCAATATGAGCGGCCTGGTAGATGGCTACACCTTC
14 | many | TRBJ2-5 | TRBD1 | TRBV2 | CASSEDRGRETQYF | TGTGCCAGCAGTGAGGACAGGGGGCGAGAGACCCAGTACTTC
12 | . | TRBJ2-5 | . | TRBV20-1 | CSARAGEETQYF | TGCAGTGCTAGAGCGGGAGAAGAGACCCAGTACTTC
15 | . | TRBJ1-6 | . | TRBV7-2 | CASSMGGAQNSPLHF | TGTGCCAGCAGCATGGGGGGGGCGCAAAATTCACCCCTCCACTTT
14 | . | TRBJ1-3 | . | TRBV4-1 | CASSQPSGGNTIYF | TGCGCCAGCAGCCAGCCATCAGGCGGAAACACCATATATTTT
15 | . | TRBJ1-2 | . | TRBV24-1 | CATSDAGPTIYGYTF | TGTGCCACCAGTGATGCGGGACCGACGATCTATGGCTACACCTTC
14 | many | TRBJ2-3 | . | TRBV24-1 | CATSDSGSTDTQYF | TGTGCCACCAGTGATTCTGGGAGCACAGATACGCAGTATTTT
17 | . | TRBJ2-3 | TRBD2 | TRBV20-1 | CSVGTSGRGGVGDTQYF | TGCAGTGTTGGGACGAGTGGGCGGGGGGGCGTCGGAGATACGCAGTATTTT
18 | . | TRBJ2-5 | . | TRBV3-1 | CASSQGIPTSGGQETQYF | TGTGCCAGCAGCCAAGGAATTCCCACTAGTGGGGGCCAAGAGACCCAGTACTTC
19 | few | TRBJ1-3 | TRBD1 | TRBV7-2 | CASSSTGTGKRIWGNTIYF | TGTGCCAGCAGCTCAACCGGGACAGGGAAACGAATCTGGGGAAACACCATATATTTT
15 | few | TRBJ1-3 | . | TRBV15 | CATSRVRRDGNTIYF | TGTGCCACCAGCAGAGTGAGGAGAGATGGAAACACCATATATTTT
15 | few | TRBJ2-3 | . | TRBV12-3/TRBV12-4 | CASSLVGGPTDTQYF | TGTGCCAGCAGTTTAGTCGGGGGGCCTACAGATACGCAGTATTTT
14 | few | TRBJ2-7 | . | TRBV10-3 | CAISQGSLIHEQYF | TGTGCCATCAGTCAGGGTAGTTTGATACACGAGCAGTACTTC
16 | . | TRBJ1-4 | TRBD1 | TRBV19 | CASSITQGRNNEKLFF | TGTGCCAGTAGTATTACACAGGGGCGGAACAATGAAAAACTGTTTTTT
17 | few | TRBJ1-2 | . | TRBV7-2 | CASSLVPRTVPNYGYTF | TGTGCCAGCAGCTTAGTCCCCCGGACAGTACCTAACTATGGCTACACCTTC
14 | few | TRBJ2-7 | . | TRBV20-1 | CSARAYGTSYEQYF | TGCAGTGCTAGAGCCTACGGGACGTCCTACGAGCAGTACTTC
16 | . | TRBJ2-3 | TRBD2 | TRBV5-1 | CASSALLAGGQGTQYF | TGCGCCAGCAGCGCCTTACTAGCGGGGGGCCAGGGTACGCAGTATTTT
10 | many | TRBJ2-3 | . | TRBV29-1 | CSVGLDTQYF | TGCAGCGTTGGATTAGATACGCAGTATTTT
14 | few | TRBJ1-1 | . | TRBV6-5 | CASKPGRMNTEAFF | TGTGCCAGCAAACCGGGACGGATGAACACTGAAGCTTTCTTT